This TCR beta chain was captured in a study of Tregs in tolerant kidney transplant recipients (dated by TCRdb to about 2019). Context from the whole study: The study applied TCRbeta sequencing to find donor-specific regulatory T cells before combined kidney and bone marrow transplantation and then followed those same cells after transplant. General conclusions and limits of the study: In tolerant patients, the expansion of donor-specific Tregs was greater than global Treg expansion, suggesting that the expansion was antigen-driven rather than nonspecific. Because the study included only a small number of patients, the results must be confirmed in larger populations and under other immunosuppression protocols. Because the PCR primers were changed over time for some patients, nucleotide-level comparison could not be performed across the samples from those patients. Expanding Tregs with activated donor B cells appeared to identify the most biologically relevant and donor-specific TCRbeta repertoire. Biological reproducibility was not directly assessed, although technical replication error appeared to be minimal.

Concerning this clone: Its antigen target is currently unknown.

Sample time point, as interpreted from the label and publication: 6 months after combined kidney and bone marrow transplant. Transplants used related donors with nonmyeloablative bone marrow transplantation; mixed chimerism was transient in the human trials. Thawed PBMCs were FACS-sorted into unstimulated Tregs (CD4+CD25+CD127-), CD4+ non-Tregs (CD4+CD25-), CD4 cells and CD8 cells. The patients were a handful of recipients of combined kidney and bone marrow transplants from the ITN036ST trial, and samples were available only for these trial subjects. Healthy control blood was processed by Ficoll density gradient to PBMCs and cryopreserved; patient PBMCs were collected before and after transplant. For TCRbeta CDR3 sequencing, genomic DNA was extracted from sorted cells using the QIAGEN DNeasy Blood and Tissue Kit. High-throughput TCRbeta CDR3 sequencing was carried out commercially through immunoSEQ, with PCR amplification with bias correction and internal controls included. The authors' analysis ran thus. A unique productive TCRbeta sequence was defined by the CDR3 nucleotide sequence when primers matched, and otherwise by the CDR3 amino acid sequence together with the Vbeta and Jbeta genes. To correct for sorting error, sequences found in more than one sorted population at a frequency ratio of 2:1 or less were discarded, and the remaining shared sequences were assigned to the population with the higher frequency. Sequences were defined as donor-reactive when expanded at least 5-fold in CFSE-low cells versus unstimulated cells and present at a frequency of at least 0.01% in CFSE-low cells. Repertoire divergence was quantified by Jensen-Shannon divergence using the top 100 TCRbeta sequences ranked by frequency. When a sample had multiple sequencing runs, each run was corrected for sorting error separately and the runs were then pooled. TCRdb's version of the immuneACCESS table is confined to in-frame rearrangements and falls short of the full clone set. An unresolved V gene accounts for under half of the shortfall where checked; the remainder is of unknown origin. V and J calls and clone size are copied from that table; D and trimming were computed from the DNA. The sample's clone listing holds 11,000 to 15,000 clones. The ten biggest clones cover about 25% of the sample.

The receptor's source is a human patient who received a combined kidney and bone marrow transplant. Following a transplant, a fraction of the T cells may be traceable to the graft donor. Sequencing used CD8+ T cells from blood (PBMCs), obtained 6 months after the transplant.

CDR3 DNA, as far as it was read: TGTGCCAGCTCACCGTGGGACAGGGGGGGCCACAATGAG. This gives the protein CASSPWDRGGHNE. In full, the CDR3 is CASSPWDRGGHNEQFF. The chain joins TRBV18 to TRBJ2-1, with 11 central nucleotides matching TRBD1. Sequencing ends 3 residues short of the CDR3 end; the germline J gene provides the rest. For this chain, trimming is 3 bases at the V end and 5 bases at the J end, and the number of junction bases without a gene match is 6. Taken from the germline V gene, the CDR1 and CDR2 loops are KGHSH and LQKENI. The CDR3 spans 16 residues, from the cysteine through the phenylalanine. Sequencing covers 39 bases of the CDR3, shown here with the frame starting at base 1.